What follows is one T cell receptor beta chain and its context. Its antigen is currently unknown. The data were taken from a study of response to subunit inactivated influenza vaccine. The germline V and J ends were trimmed by 1 base and 5 bases, with 14 bases remaining between them. The CDR3 is 16 amino acids. The germline V gene encodes CDR1 LGHNA and CDR2 YNFKEQ. MiXCR, applied by TCRdb to the RT-PCR reads, yields one record per CDR3 protein. The table records over 750,000 distinct CDR3 sequences, roughly 20% of them present only once. Notes on the study in general: Few new T cells, the authors suggested, are recruited by each seasonal influenza vaccination.

V usage is TRBV4-2 and J usage is TRBJ2-2; weak D call: TRBD1 (6 bases). The receptor was derived from a man aged 45 to 65 who received an inactivated influenza vaccine. Sequencing used PBMCs from blood, obtained 4 to 6 days after vaccination. The CDR3 nucleotides are TGTGCCAGCAGCCAAGCACAGGGTAAACCGACCGGGGAGCTGTTTTTT. Translation gives CASSQAQGKPTGELFF.